This note documents a single T cell receptor beta chain sequence. The record originates from a study of blood T cell repertoires in COVID-19. Study at large: Samples came from the United States, Italy and Spain, spanning acute and convalescent COVID-19. The cDNA or gDNA used as material had been derived from T cells, B-cell-depleted T cells, or PBMCs.

Donors in Cohort 3 who had recovered were those with two negative PCRs, healthcare professional clearance, or resolution of their symptoms. Original processing methods: Amplification of reference gene primers provided the estimated nucleated cell counts. The assay was immunoSEQ multiplex PCR, and TCRdb's table has in-frame clones only and misses some. That table supplies the V and J calls and clone size; D and trimming were determined from the DNA. The sample has fewer than 250,000 clones, 65% to 85% seen once. This TCR came from a woman aged 25 to 45 who had recovered from COVID-19. Sequencing was done on a sample of PBMCs or T cells enriched from blood (not recorded which).

The CDR3, as DNA: TGTGCCAGCGACGGGGCTCGGAGGGGTGGCACAGATACGCAGTATTTT. It specifies CASDGARRGGTDTQYF. The V call is TRBV5-4, the J call TRBJ2-3; tentatively, D is TRBD2 (6 bases). Trimming took off 7 bases at V and 1 base at J, with 19 bases between the two ends. The CDR3 contains 16 residues. CDR1 is SGHNT and CDR2 is YYREEE in the germline V gene (reference sequence).